These 31 T cell receptor beta chains were sequenced from one sample in a study of sequential checkpoint blockade in melanoma. The method was immunoSEQ multiplex PCR; TCRdb's version includes in-frame clones alone and lacks a portion of them. Here the sample spans several thousand clones, around two thirds being singletons. Treatment given: randomized to nivolumab then ipilimumab (arm A) or the reverse (arm B). Sample: CD8+ T cells sorted from blood (inferred from file names), taken from a patient given nivolumab and ipilimumab in sequence. Source of these receptors: a human donor with melanoma.

This chain connects TRBV13 to TRBJ2-1, with 9 bases identical to TRBD1. J was trimmed by 9 bases and V by 0 bases; bases with no gene match: 6. The CDR3 is 15 residues long. Germline V lookup: CDR1 PRHDT, CDR2 FYEKMQ (reference sequence). CDR3 nucleotides: TGTGCCAGCAGCTTAGGGGGACAGGGTCATGGTGAGCAGTTCTTC. Protein: CASSLGGQGHGEQFF.

The chain combines TRBV9 with TRBJ2-5; 8 nucleotides align to TRBD2. The CDR3 totals 15 residues. Germline V lookup: CDR1 SGDLS, CDR2 YYNGEE. V lost 2 bases to trimming and J lost 1 base; unmatched junction nucleotides: 4. CDR3 region: CASSVGTSGQETQYF. CDR3 nucleotides: TGTGCCAGCAGCGTTGGAACTAGCGGCCAAGAGACCCAGTACTTC.

This clone was recorded once. The chain is built from TRBV4-1 and TRBJ2-7; possible D gene TRBD1, 5 bases. V shed 0 bases and J shed 7 bases, with 16 bases lying between them. Germline V lookup: CDR1 MGHRA, CDR2 YSYEKL. The CDR3 runs to 15 residues. CDR3: CASSQDDSSMGEQYF. CDR3 nucleotide sequence: TGCGCCAGCAGCCAAGATGACAGTTCAATGGGGGAGCAGTACTTC.

The genes are TRBV7-9 and TRBJ2-7, with a weak D call TRBD2 (6 bases). Germline V gene lookup returns CDR1 SEHNR and CDR2 FQNEAQ (reference sequence). The CDR3 runs 12 residues. The V end lost 9 bases, the J end lost 5 bases, and 14 bases lay between the germline ends. The CDR3 protein is CASRGGPHEQYF. CDR3 in DNA: TGTGCCAGTAGAGGAGGGCCCCACGAGCAGTACTTC. Looking up the rest from reference TRBV7-9 and TRBJ2-7 gives the full variable domain: DTGVSQNPRHKITKRGQNVTFRCDPISEHNRLYWYRQTLGQGPEFLTYFQNEAQLEKSRLLSDRFSAERPKGSFSTLEIQRTEQGDSAMYLCASRGGPHEQYFGPGTRLTVT.

The table lists this clone with a count of one. The chain combines TRBV9 with TRBJ2-7; D is perhaps TRBD1 (7 bases). The V end lost 0 bases, the J end lost 5 bases, and 12 bases lay between the germline ends. Germline CDR1 reads SGDLS; CDR2 reads YYNGEE. This CDR3 is built from 14 residues. For the CDR3, the DNA is TGTGCCAGCAGCGTAGTAGGCAGGGGGGACGAGCAGTACTTC. It yields the protein CASSVVGRGDEQYF.

The sample holds a few counts of this clone. V is TRBV6-1 and J is TRBJ2-3; the D gene is possibly TRBD2 (6 bases). The CDR3 is made up of 14 amino acids. V was trimmed by 8 bases and J by 6 bases, leaving 18 bases between them. Germline CDR1 reads MNHNS; CDR2 reads SASEGT. The chain's CDR3 is CASSQEGAGDTQYF. CDR3 sequence (DNA): TGTGCCAGCTCCCAGGAAGGGGCGGGGGATACGCAGTATTTT.

CDR3 DNA sequence: TGTGCCAGCAGTTTGACGATTGGACAGGCATCCTACGAGCAGTACTTC. It codes for CASSLTIGQASYEQYF. J is TRBJ2-5 and V is TRBV27; 7 bases fit TRBD1. Judging by the DNA end, TRBJ2-7 fits better; the J call may be wrong. The CDR3 sequence is 16 residues long. CDR1 MNHEY and CDR2 SMNVEV come from the germline V gene (reference sequence).

This clone has only a few counts. The V gene is TRBV4-3, the J gene TRBJ1-2; TRBD1 aligns across 8 bases. Trimming removed 3 bases from V and 8 bases from J; junction bases left unmatched: 11. This CDR3 has 15 amino acids. Germline lookup yields CDR1 LGHNA and CDR2 YSLEER. CDR3 amino acids: CASSQSTGEVFGYTF. The CDR3 DNA sequence: TGCGCCAGCAGCCAGTCGACAGGGGAGGTCTTCGGCTACACCTTC.

The chain links TRBV7-9 to TRBJ2-2, with D possibly being TRBD1 (6 bases). Germline-derived CDR1 and CDR2 are SEHNR and FQNEAQ (reference sequence). This CDR3 region has 14 residues. Trimming removed 2 bases at V and 3 bases at J, with 7 bases between. This CDR3 reads CASSLSGDTGELFF. CDR3 in DNA: TGTGCCAGCAGCTTATCAGGGGACACCGGGGAGCTGTTTTTT.

This chain uses TRBV27 with TRBJ2-1; possibly TRBD2 for D (5 bases). This CDR3 comprises 14 residues. The V gene lost 3 bases and the J gene lost 5 bases, with 11 bases spanning the gap. Looked up from germline, CDR1 is MNHEY and CDR2 is SMNVEV (reference sequence). The CDR3 sequence is CASSFGGSHNEQFF. Here the CDR3 DNA reads TGTGCCAGCAGTTTTGGAGGTTCTCACAATGAGCAGTTCTTC.

This chain connects TRBV5-1 to TRBJ2-7; maybe TRBD2 (6 bases). Germline values: CDR1 SGHRS, CDR2 YFSETQ. V lost 4 bases, J lost 3 bases, and 11 bases lay in between. This CDR3 is built from 13 residues. CDR3 DNA sequence: TGCGCCAGCAGCGAGGGACTTTACTACGAGCAGTACTTC. Translating it yields CASSEGLYYEQYF.

The CDR3 sequence is CASSLEANTGELFF. DNA for the CDR3: TGTGCCAGCAGTTTGGAGGCGAACACCGGGGAGCTGTTTTTT. The chain is built from TRBV27 and TRBJ2-2; maybe TRBD2 (5 bases). The CDR3 is 14 residues long. Trimming removed 3 bases from V and 0 bases from J, with 5 bases in between. CDR1 is MNHEY, CDR2 SMNVEV, per germline (reference sequence).

The chain joins TRBV25-1 to TRBJ2-5, with TRBD1 as a possible D gene (5 bases). The J call may be mistaken, given a closer DNA end match to TRBJ2-7. The germline V gene encodes CDR1 MGHDK and CDR2 SYGVNS. This CDR3 is built from 13 residues. The CDR3 loop is CASSTVDSYEQYF. The CDR3 nucleotides read TGTGCCAGCAGTACGGTTGACAGCTACGAGCAGTACTTC.

This sequence joins TRBV30 and TRBJ1-1; 8 bases match TRBD1. The CDR3 loop spans 16 amino acids. The V and J ends lost 2 bases and 2 bases, in that order; junction bases with no gene match: 10. Germline V gene data show CDR1 as GTSNPN and CDR2 as SVGIG (reference sequence). CDR3 sequence reads: CAWSKPGQVLNTEAFF. CDR3 coding DNA: TGTGCCTGGAGTAAACCGGGACAGGTCCTTAACACTGAAGCTTTCTTT.

The chain recombines TRBV5-1 with TRBJ2-2; 11 positions agree with TRBD2. The CDR3 length is 17 residues. Germline V gives CDR1 SGHRS, CDR2 YFSETQ. V trimming: 0 bases; J trimming: 4 bases; junction bases outside the gene matches: 5. CDR3 DNA sequence: TGCGCCAGCAGCTTGGGTCTAGCGGGGGGACCCACCGGGGAGCTGTTTTTT. Its translation: CASSLGLAGGPTGELFF. Filled out from reference TRBV5-1 and TRBJ2-2, the complete variable domain reads KAGVTQTPRYLIKTRGQQVTLSCSPISGHRSVSWYQQTPGQGLQFLFEYFSETQRNKGNFPGRFSGRQFSNSRSEMNVSTLELGDSALYLCASSLGLAGGPTGELFFGEGSRLTVL.

The chain employs TRBV4-2 and TRBJ2-3; 7 bases fit TRBD2. The CDR3 runs 17 residues. CDR1 and CDR2 (germline): LGHNA, YNFKEQ. Trimming removed 1 base from V and 1 base from J; junction bases left unmatched: 8. CDR3 residues: CASSQAASGEGTDTQYF. The DNA for the CDR3 is TGTGCCAGCAGCCAAGCCGCTAGCGGAGAGGGCACAGATACGCAGTATTTT.

CDR3 sequence reads: CASSLSRVGGELFF. CDR3 DNA: TGTGCCAGCAGCTTATCGAGAGTTGGCGGGGAGCTGTTTTTT. The chain has TRBV7-2 and TRBJ2-2; D is unresolved. Germline CDR1 is SGHTA and CDR2 is FQGNSA. The V end lost 2 bases, the J end lost 7 bases, and 11 bases lay between the germline ends. The CDR3 consists of 14 residues.

The rearrangement uses TRBV4-1 and TRBJ2-1, with D unclear. In germline, CDR1 is MGHRA, CDR2 YSYEKL. CDR3 length: 11 residues. With 1 base removed from V and 10 bases from J, the gap between germline ends came to 5 bases. This CDR3 is CASSQVREQFF. In nucleotides, the CDR3 is TGCGCCAGCAGCCAAGTCAGGGAGCAGTTCTTC.

This rearrangement joins TRBV7-9 to TRBJ2-5; D is unresolved. The J call is doubtful: the DNA matches TRBJ2-7 better. The CDR3 runs to 14 residues. Germline V gene sequence: CDR1 SEHNR, CDR2 FQNEAQ (reference sequence). The CDR3 nucleotides are TGTGCCAGCAGCTTGGGCCAGAGCTCCTACGAGCAGTACTTC. Its translation is CASSLGQSSYEQYF.

This chain joins TRBV7-9 and TRBJ1-4; weak D call: TRBD1 (5 bases). The CDR3 is made up of 15 amino acids. V was clipped by 5 bases and J by 8 bases, with 18 bases between them. Germline CDR1 is SEHNR and CDR2 is FQNEAQ (reference sequence). CDR3 in DNA: TGTGCCAGCAGCCCAGGGTTCGGCTTGGAGGAAAAACTGTTTTTT. It translates to CASSPGFGLEEKLFF. Complete variable domain (other parts from reference TRBV7-9 and TRBJ1-4): DTGVSQNPRHKITKRGQNVTFRCDPISEHNRLYWYRQTLGQGPEFLTYFQNEAQLEKSRLLSDRFSAERPKGSFSTLEIQRTEQGDSAMYLCASSPGFGLEEKLFFGSGTQLSVL.

The chain has TRBV30 and TRBJ1-2; D unclear. CDR1 and CDR2 from the germline V gene are GTSNPN and SVGIG (reference sequence). V was trimmed by 4 bases and J by 0 bases, leaving 3 bases between them. The CDR3 has 11 residues. CDR3 sequence (DNA): TGTGCCTGGACTACTAACTATGGCTACACCTTC. It translates to CAWTTNYGYTF.

CDR3 DNA sequence: TGTGCCAGCAGCCAAGAACTAGCGGGGGGGCAAGCCCAGTACTTC. Amino acid sequence: CASSQELAGGQAQYF. This chain joins TRBV4-2 and TRBJ2-5; TRBD2 agrees at 13 bases. After removal of 0 bases from V and 9 bases from J, the junction contained 4 bases not matched to a gene. The CDR3 runs 15 residues. The germline V gene has CDR1 LGHNA and CDR2 YNFKEQ.

The V call is TRBV5-1, the J call TRBJ2-1; tentatively, D is TRBD2 (6 bases). V was cut by 4 bases and J by 3 bases, with 17 bases left in between. CDR1 and CDR2 (germline): SGHRS, YFSETQ. This CDR3 contains 16 residues. CDR3 nucleotides: TGCGCCAGCAGCCTGGACAAGGAGGGAGACTACAATGAGCAGTTCTTC. Its translation is CASSLDKEGDYNEQFF.

The gene calls are TRBV29-1 and TRBJ2-7, with D possibly matching TRBD2 (6 bases). This CDR3 is 10 amino acids long. Between the trimmed V and J ends, which lost 5 bases and 6 bases, there was a span of 8 bases. CDR1 and CDR2 from the germline V gene are SQVTM and ANQGSEA. CDR3 sequence (DNA): TGCAGCGTTCTCGGGGGCGAGCAGTACTTC. Its translation: CSVLGGEQYF.

The rearrangement links TRBV5-1 to TRBJ2-5; TRBD2 aligns across 8 bases. The CDR3 extends over 17 amino acids. J lost 0 bases, V lost 4 bases, and 11 bases had no gene match. Germline CDR1 reads SGHRS; CDR2 reads YFSETQ. The CDR3, as DNA: TGCGCCAGCAGCCCCTGGGGTAGCGGGGTGTACCAAGAGACCCAGTACTTC. Translated, it gives CASSPWGSGVYQETQYF.

This sequence joins TRBV4-3 and TRBJ1-5, with D maybe TRBD1 (5 bases). Germline loops: CDR1 LGHNA, CDR2 YSLEER. The CDR3 has 15 amino acids. V gave up 0 bases and J gave up 0 bases, with 6 bases separating them. The CDR3 region has the DNA TGCGCCAGCAGCCAAGACAGGGATAGCAATCAGCCCCAGCATTTT. Its protein is CASSQDRDSNQPQHF.

V gene TRBV6-5 combines with J gene TRBJ2-7, with D perhaps TRBD1 (6 bases). The CDR3 length is 15 residues. Germline CDR1 MNHEY, CDR2 SVGAGI. Between the trimmed V and J ends, which lost 7 bases and 5 bases, there was a span of 21 bases. The CDR3 is CASKTGTTAWDEQYF. Here the CDR3 DNA reads TGTGCCAGCAAAACGGGGACAACCGCGTGGGACGAGCAGTACTTC.

The rearrangement uses TRBV14 and TRBJ1-4; 11 nucleotides align to TRBD1. The V and J ends lost 2 bases and 3 bases, in that order; junction bases with no gene match: 11. Germline loops: CDR1 SGHDN, CDR2 FVKESK. This CDR3 is built from 19 residues. CDR3 nucleotides: TGTGCCAGCAGCCAATCGCGGGACAGGGGGACGACACCTAATGAAAAACTGTTTTTT. Translating it yields CASSQSRDRGTTPNEKLFF.

The chain links TRBV30 to TRBJ1-1; 10 nucleotides match TRBD1. The CDR3 loop spans 14 amino acids. Germline-derived CDR1 and CDR2 are GTSNPN and SVGIG (reference sequence). The J segment lost 3 bases and the V segment lost 2 bases, leaving 3 bases of the junction unmatched. CDR3 protein: CAWSPGTGDTEAFF. CDR3 nucleotide sequence: TGTGCCTGGAGTCCCGGGACAGGGGACACTGAAGCTTTCTTT.

This rearrangement joins TRBV6-6 to TRBJ2-1; D is uncertain. CDR1 is MNHNY, CDR2 SVGAGI, per germline (reference sequence). V was pared by 5 bases and J by 3 bases, with 8 bases between. The CDR3 runs 13 residues. CDR3 protein: CASSNDFYNEQFF. The CDR3 DNA reads as TGTGCCAGCAGTAACGACTTCTACAATGAGCAGTTCTTC.

This sequence joins TRBV27 and TRBJ2-7; 7 bases match TRBD1. With 3 bases clipped from V and 1 base from J, the junction kept 9 bases outside the gene matches. Per germline, CDR1 MNHEY and CDR2 SMNVEV (reference sequence). The CDR3 runs 16 residues. The DNA for the CDR3 is TGTGCCAGCAGTTTGACGATTGGACAGGCATCCTACGAGCAGTACTTC. Translation gives CASSLTIGQASYEQYF.